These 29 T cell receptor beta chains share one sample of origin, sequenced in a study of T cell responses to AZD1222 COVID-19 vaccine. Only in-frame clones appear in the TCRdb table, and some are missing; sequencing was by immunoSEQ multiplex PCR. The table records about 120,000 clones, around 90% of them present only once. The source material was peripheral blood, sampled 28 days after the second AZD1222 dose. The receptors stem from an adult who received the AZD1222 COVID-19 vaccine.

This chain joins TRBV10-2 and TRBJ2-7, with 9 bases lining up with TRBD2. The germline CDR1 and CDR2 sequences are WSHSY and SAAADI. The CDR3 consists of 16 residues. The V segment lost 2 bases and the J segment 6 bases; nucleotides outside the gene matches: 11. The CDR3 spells CASSEGSSGAGVEQYF. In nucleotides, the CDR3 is TGCGCCAGCAGTGAGGGTTCTAGCGGGGCCGGGGTCGAGCAGTACTTC.

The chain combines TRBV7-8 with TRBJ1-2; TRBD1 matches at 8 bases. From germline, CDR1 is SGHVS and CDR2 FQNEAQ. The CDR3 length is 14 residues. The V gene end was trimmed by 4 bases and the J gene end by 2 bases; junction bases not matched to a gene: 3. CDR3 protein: CASSSRTGNYGYTF. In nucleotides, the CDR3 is TGTGCCAGCAGCTCCAGGACAGGGAACTATGGCTACACCTTC.

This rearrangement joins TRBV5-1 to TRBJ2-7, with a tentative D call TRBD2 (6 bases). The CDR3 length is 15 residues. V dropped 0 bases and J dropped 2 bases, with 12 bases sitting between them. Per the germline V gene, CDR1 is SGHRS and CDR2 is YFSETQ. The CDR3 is CASSLGGNAPYEQYF. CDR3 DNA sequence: TGCGCCAGCAGCTTGGGCGGGAACGCCCCCTACGAGCAGTACTTC.

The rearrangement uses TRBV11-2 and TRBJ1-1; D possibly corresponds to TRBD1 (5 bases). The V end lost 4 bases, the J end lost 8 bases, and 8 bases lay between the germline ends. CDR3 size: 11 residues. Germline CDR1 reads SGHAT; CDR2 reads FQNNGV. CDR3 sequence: CASSSRVEAFF. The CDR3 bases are TGTGCCAGCAGCTCCAGGGTAGAAGCTTTCTTT.

The CDR3 sequence is CASSPDREGYTF. The CDR3 nucleotides read TGTGCCAGCAGCCCCGATAGAGAGGGCTACACCTTC. The chain couples TRBV5-4 to TRBJ1-2; D ambiguous. The V end lost 4 bases, the J end lost 8 bases, and 12 bases lay between the germline ends. The CDR3 is made up of 12 amino acids. Germline CDR1 reads SGHNT; CDR2 reads YYREEE (reference sequence).

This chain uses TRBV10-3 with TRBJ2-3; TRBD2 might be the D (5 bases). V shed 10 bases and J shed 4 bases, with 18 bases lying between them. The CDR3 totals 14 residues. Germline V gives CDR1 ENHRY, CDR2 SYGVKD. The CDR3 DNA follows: TGTGCCACCGAGGGTGGTGGGAGTGCAGATACGCAGTATTTT. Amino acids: CATEGGGSADTQYF.

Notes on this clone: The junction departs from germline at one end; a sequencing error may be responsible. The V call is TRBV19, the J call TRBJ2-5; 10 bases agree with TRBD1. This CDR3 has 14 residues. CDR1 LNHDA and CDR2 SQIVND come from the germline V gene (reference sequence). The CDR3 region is CASNDRGHQETQYF. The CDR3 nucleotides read TGTGCCAGTAATGACAGGGGGCACCAGGAGACCCAGTACTTC.

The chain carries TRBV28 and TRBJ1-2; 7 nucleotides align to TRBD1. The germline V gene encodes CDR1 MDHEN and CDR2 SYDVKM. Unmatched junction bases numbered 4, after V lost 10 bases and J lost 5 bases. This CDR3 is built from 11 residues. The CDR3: CATLQGYGYTF. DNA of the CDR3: TGTGCCACCCTACAGGGGTATGGCTACACCTTC.

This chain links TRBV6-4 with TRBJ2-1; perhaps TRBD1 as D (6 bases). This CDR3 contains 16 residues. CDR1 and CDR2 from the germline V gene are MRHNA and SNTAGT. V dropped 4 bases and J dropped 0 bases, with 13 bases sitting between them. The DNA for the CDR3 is TGTGCCAGCAGTGGGGGGCATTTTTTCTCCTACAATGAGCAGTTCTTC. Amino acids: CASSGGHFFSYNEQFF.

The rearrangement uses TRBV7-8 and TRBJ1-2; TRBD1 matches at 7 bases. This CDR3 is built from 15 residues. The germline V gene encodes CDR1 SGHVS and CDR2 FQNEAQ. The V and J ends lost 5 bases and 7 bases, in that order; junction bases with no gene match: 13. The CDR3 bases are TGTGCCAGCAGCACGGGCAACAGGGGAGGTAGTGGCTACACCTTC. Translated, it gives CASSTGNRGGSGYTF. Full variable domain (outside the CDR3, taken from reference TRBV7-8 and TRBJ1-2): GAGVSQSPRYKVAKRGQDVALRCDPISGHVSLFWYQQALGQGPEFLTYFQNEAQLDKSGLPSDRFFAERPEGSVSTLKIQRTQQEDSAVYLCASSTGNRGGSGYTFGSGTRLTVV.

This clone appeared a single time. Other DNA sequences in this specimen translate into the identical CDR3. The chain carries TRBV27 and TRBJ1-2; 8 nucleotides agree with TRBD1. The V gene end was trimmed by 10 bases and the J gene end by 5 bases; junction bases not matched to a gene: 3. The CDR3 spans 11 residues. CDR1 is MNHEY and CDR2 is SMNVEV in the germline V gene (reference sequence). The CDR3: CATGQGYGYTF. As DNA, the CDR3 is TGTGCCACCGGACAGGGATATGGCTACACCTTC.

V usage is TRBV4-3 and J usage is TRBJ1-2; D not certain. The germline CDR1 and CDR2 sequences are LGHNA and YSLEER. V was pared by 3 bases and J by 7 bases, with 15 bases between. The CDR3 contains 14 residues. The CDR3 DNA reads TGCGCCAGCAGCCAGGCTGCGGAGAGCAGTGGCTACACCTTC. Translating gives CASSQAAESSGYTF.

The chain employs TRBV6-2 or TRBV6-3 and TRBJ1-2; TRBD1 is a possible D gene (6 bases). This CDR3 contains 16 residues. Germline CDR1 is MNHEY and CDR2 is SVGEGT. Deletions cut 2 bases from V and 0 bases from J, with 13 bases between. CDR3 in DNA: TGTGCCAGCAGTTACACGACAGGATATTCTAACTATGGCTACACCTTC. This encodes CASSYTTGYSNYGYTF.

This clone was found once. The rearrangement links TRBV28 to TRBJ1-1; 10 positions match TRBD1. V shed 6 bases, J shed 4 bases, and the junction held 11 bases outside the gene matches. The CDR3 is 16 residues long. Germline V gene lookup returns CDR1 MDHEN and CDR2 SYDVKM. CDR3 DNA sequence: TGTGCCAGCAGCCGAACCGACAGGGGGCGGGGCACTGAAGCTTTCTTT. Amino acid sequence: CASSRTDRGRGTEAFF.

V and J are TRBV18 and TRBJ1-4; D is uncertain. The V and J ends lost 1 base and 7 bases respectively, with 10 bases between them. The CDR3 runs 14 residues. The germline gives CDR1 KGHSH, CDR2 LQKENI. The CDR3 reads CASSPQGKGEKLFF. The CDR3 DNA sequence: TGTGCCAGCTCACCACAGGGTAAAGGTGAAAAACTGTTTTTT.

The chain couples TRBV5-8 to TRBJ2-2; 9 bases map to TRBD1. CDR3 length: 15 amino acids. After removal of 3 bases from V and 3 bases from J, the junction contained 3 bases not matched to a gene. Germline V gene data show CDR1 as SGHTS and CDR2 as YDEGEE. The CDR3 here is CASSSGQGYTGELFF. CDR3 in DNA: TGTGCCAGCAGCTCCGGACAGGGGTACACCGGGGAGCTGTTTTTT.

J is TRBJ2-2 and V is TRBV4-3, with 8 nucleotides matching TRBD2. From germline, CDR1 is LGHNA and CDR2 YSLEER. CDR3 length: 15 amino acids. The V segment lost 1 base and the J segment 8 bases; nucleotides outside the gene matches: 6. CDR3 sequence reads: CASSQGASGWGELFF. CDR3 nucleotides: TGCGCCAGCAGCCAAGGGGCTAGCGGGTGGGGGGAGCTGTTTTTT.

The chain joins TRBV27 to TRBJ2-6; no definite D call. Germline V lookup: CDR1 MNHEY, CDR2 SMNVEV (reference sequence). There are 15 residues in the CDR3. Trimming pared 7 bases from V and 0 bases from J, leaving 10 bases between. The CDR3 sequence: CASTLVSSGANVLTF. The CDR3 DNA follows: TGTGCCAGCACCCTAGTTTCCTCTGGGGCCAACGTCCTGACTTTC.

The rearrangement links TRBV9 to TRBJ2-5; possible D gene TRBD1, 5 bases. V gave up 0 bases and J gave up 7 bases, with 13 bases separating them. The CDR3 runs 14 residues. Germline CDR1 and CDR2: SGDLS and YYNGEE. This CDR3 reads CASSVGQLQGTQYF. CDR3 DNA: TGTGCCAGCAGCGTAGGACAGCTTCAGGGGACCCAGTACTTC.

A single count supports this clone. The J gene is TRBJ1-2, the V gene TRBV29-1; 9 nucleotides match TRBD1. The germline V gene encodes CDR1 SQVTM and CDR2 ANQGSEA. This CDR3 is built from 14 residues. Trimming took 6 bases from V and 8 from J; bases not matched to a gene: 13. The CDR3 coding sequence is TGCAGCGTCAAGGGGACAGGGTCTTCTATCGGCTACACCTTC. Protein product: CSVKGTGSSIGYTF.

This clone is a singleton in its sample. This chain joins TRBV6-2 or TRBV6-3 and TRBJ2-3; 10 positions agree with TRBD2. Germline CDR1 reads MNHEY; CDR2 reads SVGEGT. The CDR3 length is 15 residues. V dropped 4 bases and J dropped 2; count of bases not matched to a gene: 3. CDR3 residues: CASSFSGGATDTQYF. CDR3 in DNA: TGTGCCAGCAGTTTCAGCGGGGGGGCCACAGATACGCAGTATTTT.

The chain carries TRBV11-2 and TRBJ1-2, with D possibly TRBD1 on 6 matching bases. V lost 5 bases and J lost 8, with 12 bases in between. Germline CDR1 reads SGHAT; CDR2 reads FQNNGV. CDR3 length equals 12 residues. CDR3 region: CASSAEGVGYTF. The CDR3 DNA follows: TGTGCCAGCAGCGCGGAGGGGGTCGGCTACACCTTC.

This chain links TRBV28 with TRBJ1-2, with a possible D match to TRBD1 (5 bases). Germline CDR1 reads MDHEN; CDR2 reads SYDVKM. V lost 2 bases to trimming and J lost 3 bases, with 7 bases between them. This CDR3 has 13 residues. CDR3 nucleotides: TGTGCCAGCAGTTTAAGGGGATACTATGGCTACACCTTC. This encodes CASSLRGYYGYTF.

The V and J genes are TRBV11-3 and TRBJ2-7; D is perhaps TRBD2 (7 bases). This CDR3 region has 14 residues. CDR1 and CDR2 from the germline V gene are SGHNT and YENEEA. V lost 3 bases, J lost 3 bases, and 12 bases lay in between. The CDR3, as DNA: TGTGCCAGCAGCTTCTCAGGGGAGGGCTACGAGCAGTACTTC. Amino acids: CASSFSGEGYEQYF.

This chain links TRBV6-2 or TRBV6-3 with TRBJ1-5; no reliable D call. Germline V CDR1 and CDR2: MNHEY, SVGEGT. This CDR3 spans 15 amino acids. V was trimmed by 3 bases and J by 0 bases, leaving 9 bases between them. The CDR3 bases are TGTGCCAGCAGTTATGAAGGTTTTAGCAATCAGCCCCAGCATTTT. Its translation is CASSYEGFSNQPQHF.

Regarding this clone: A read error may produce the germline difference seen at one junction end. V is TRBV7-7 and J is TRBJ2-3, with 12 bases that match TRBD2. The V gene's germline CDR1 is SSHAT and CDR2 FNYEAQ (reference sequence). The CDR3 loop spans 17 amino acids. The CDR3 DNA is TGTGCTAGCAGCTTAGGGCGACTAGCGGGAGGCACAGATACGCAGTATTTT. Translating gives CASSLGRLAGGTDTQYF.

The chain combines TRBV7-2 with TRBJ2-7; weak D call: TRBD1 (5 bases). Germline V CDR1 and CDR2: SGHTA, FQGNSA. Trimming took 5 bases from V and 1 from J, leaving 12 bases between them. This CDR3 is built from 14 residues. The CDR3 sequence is CASSANRNSYEQYF. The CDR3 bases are TGTGCCAGCAGCGCTAACAGGAATTCCTACGAGCAGTACTTC.

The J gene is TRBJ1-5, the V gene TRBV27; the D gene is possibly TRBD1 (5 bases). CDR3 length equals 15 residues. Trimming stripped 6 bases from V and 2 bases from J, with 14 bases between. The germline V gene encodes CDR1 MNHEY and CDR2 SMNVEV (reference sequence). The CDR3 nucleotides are TGTGCCAGCAGACCCCCGGGGGGGGGCAATCAGCCCCAGCATTTT. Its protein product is CASRPPGGGNQPQHF.

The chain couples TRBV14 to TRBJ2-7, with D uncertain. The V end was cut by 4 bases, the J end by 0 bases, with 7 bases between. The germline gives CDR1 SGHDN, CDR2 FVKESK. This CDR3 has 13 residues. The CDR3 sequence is CASSRAGSYEQYF. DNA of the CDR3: TGTGCCAGCAGCCGCGCAGGCTCCTACGAGCAGTACTTC.